The following is a T cell receptor (beta chain) sequence with its context. The sample comes from a study of blood T cell repertoires in COVID-19. CDR3 length: 16 amino acids. Germline CDR1 reads SGHVS; CDR2 reads FNYEAQ. Trimming took 2 bases from V and 4 from J; bases not matched to a gene: 6. Clinical history as reported by participants underpinned cohort assignment. All recovered Cohort 3 donors got two negative PCRs, got clearance, or saw symptom resolution. The protocol was immunoSEQ multiplex PCR, while the TCRdb copy is restricted to in-frame clones and leaves out a portion. This repertoire shows a few hundred thousand clones, 70% to 90% found once; its top ten account for 1.5% to 2%.

Material: PBMCs or T cells enriched from blood (not recorded which). This TCR was recovered from a woman in her 50s who had recovered from COVID-19. The chain has TRBV7-6 and TRBJ2-2, with 8 bases lining up with TRBD2. The CDR3 reads CASSLMSGSPTGELFF. The DNA for the CDR3 is TGTGCCAGCAGCTTAATGAGCGGGAGCCCCACCGGGGAGCTGTTTTTT.